These 20 T cell receptor beta chains were sequenced from one sample in a study of HIV-infected patients and healthy controls. Alpha and beta constant-region primers primed reverse transcription of about 470 ng RNA. Each of the alpha and beta chains got its own library through chain-specific third strand synthesis with indices. TCRdb re-analysed the 5' RACE reads in MiXCR, keeping a single row per CDR3 protein. Of some 9,600 distinct CDR3 sequences listed, approximately 7% are singletons. Whole blood was used without fractionation, so all unsorted peripheral T cells were included. The material was blood, obtained before antiretroviral therapy. Receptors originate from an adult with HIV infection.

This clonotype was counted at least ten times. The gene calls are TRBV27 and TRBJ1-2; 7 positions agree with TRBD1. This CDR3 region has 16 residues. Germline V gene data show CDR1 as MNHEY and CDR2 as SMNVEV (reference sequence). V shed 0 bases and J 7 bases; nucleotides not matched to a gene: 11. The CDR3 here is CASSLSRDSWWSGYTF. The CDR3 coding sequence is TGTGCCAGCAGTTTATCGCGGGACAGTTGGTGGAGTGGCTACACCTTC.

This clonotype appeared many times. The chain employs TRBV7-9 and TRBJ1-1; no definite D call. Germline loops: CDR1 SEHNR, CDR2 FQNEAQ (reference sequence). The CDR3 runs 13 residues. V gave up 6 bases and J gave up 1 base, with 9 bases separating them. This CDR3 is CASSTDPNTEAFF. CDR3 DNA sequence: TGTGCCAGCAGTACGGACCCGAACACTGAAGCTTTCTTT.

This clonotype has a count of ten or more. The chain combines TRBV9 with TRBJ2-6; the D call may be TRBD1 or TRBD2 (6 bases each). Germline CDR1 is SGDLS and CDR2 is YYNGEE. The V gene lost 4 bases and the J gene lost 0 bases, with 11 bases spanning the gap. This CDR3 is 16 amino acids long. CDR3 sequence reads: CASSKRGDSGANVLTF. Here the CDR3 DNA reads TGTGCCAGCAGCAAGAGGGGGGACTCTGGGGCCAACGTCCTGACTTTC.

The table lists this clonotype with many counts. This rearrangement joins TRBV3-1 to TRBJ2-5; 8 bases line up with TRBD2. Germline V gives CDR1 LGHDT, CDR2 YNNKEL (reference sequence). V shed 4 bases, J shed 4 bases, and the junction held 2 bases outside the gene matches. The CDR3 consists of 13 residues. CDR3 residues: CASSPSGRETQYF. CDR3 coding DNA: TGTGCCAGCAGCCCCAGCGGGAGAGAGACCCAGTACTTC.

J is TRBJ2-1 and V is TRBV5-4; D is possibly TRBD1 (5 bases). V was trimmed by 7 bases and J by 1 base, leaving 15 bases between them. This CDR3 spans 15 amino acids. CDR1 and CDR2 (germline): SGHNT, YYREEE (reference sequence). This CDR3 reads CASVEGALSYNEQFF. The CDR3 DNA follows: TGTGCCAGCGTGGAAGGGGCCCTATCCTACAATGAGCAGTTCTTC.

This clonotype was found many times. The V gene is TRBV12-3 or TRBV12-4, the J gene TRBJ1-5; D unresolved. Trimming took off 2 bases at V and 6 bases at J, with 8 bases between the two ends. The CDR3 spans 13 residues. CDR3 nucleotides: TGTGCCAGCAGTTTATCGGGGATTCAGCCCCAGCATTTT. It encodes CASSLSGIQPQHF.

The rearrangement uses TRBV5-1 and TRBJ2-1; 10 positions match TRBD2. Germline lookup yields CDR1 SGHRS and CDR2 YFSETQ. After removal of 3 bases from V and 6 bases from J, the junction contained 9 bases not matched to a gene. The CDR3 spans 16 residues. CDR3 region: CASSYVLAGRANEQFF. The CDR3, as DNA: TGCGCCAGCAGCTACGTACTAGCGGGGAGGGCCAATGAGCAGTTCTTC.

This clonotype appeared many times. CDR3 nucleotide sequence: TGTGCCAGTAGTATATTAAAGACCAGTACGAACACTGAAGCTTTCTTT. It translates to CASSILKTSTNTEAFF. The chain has TRBV19 and TRBJ1-1; D call uncertain. Germline CDR1 and CDR2: LNHDA and SQIVND (reference sequence). Trimming removed 2 bases from V and 1 base from J, with 14 bases in between. The CDR3 totals 16 residues.

This clonotype showed up many times. The V gene is TRBV6-5, the J gene TRBJ1-2; no clear D gene. CDR3 length: 14 amino acids. Germline V CDR1 and CDR2: MNHEY, SVGAGI. With 6 bases removed from V and 4 bases from J, the gap between germline ends came to 15 bases. The CDR3 loop reads CASRPGTEVYGYTF. The CDR3 DNA sequence: TGTGCCAGCAGACCAGGAACGGAGGTCTATGGCTACACCTTC.

This clonotype was counted ten times or more. The CDR3 sequence: CASSYSRVSNYGYTF. The CDR3 DNA reads TGTGCCAGCAGTTACTCGAGAGTCTCTAACTATGGCTACACCTTC. The chain couples TRBV6-5 to TRBJ1-2; D unresolved. Germline CDR1 MNHEY, CDR2 SVGAGI. This CDR3 comprises 15 residues. Trimming removed 0 bases at V and 0 bases at J, with 8 bases between.

The rearrangement joins TRBV18 to TRBJ1-1; D gene unclear. CDR3 length equals 15 residues. CDR1 and CDR2 from the germline V gene are KGHSH and LQKENI. The germline V and J ends were trimmed by 3 bases and 1 base, with 12 bases remaining between them. The CDR3 DNA reads as TGTGCCAGCTCACCTCAGTCCCACAGGAACACTGAAGCTTTCTTT. This translates into CASSPQSHRNTEAFF.

This clonotype was counted many times. One junction end does not reproduce the germline sequence, and a read error may be involved. The rearrangement uses TRBV20-1 and TRBJ2-3, with D perhaps matching TRBD1 or TRBD2 (5 bases each). The CDR3 is made up of 15 amino acids. Germline V CDR1 and CDR2: DFQATT, SNEGSKA (reference sequence). This CDR3 is CSARGFGASTDTQYF. The CDR3, as DNA: TGCAGTGCAAGAGGATTCGGGGCTAGCACAGATACGCAGTATTTT.

This clonotype has just a few counts. The V gene is TRBV7-6, the J gene TRBJ1-1; 9 bases are a match to TRBD1. V lost 1 base, J lost 5 bases, and 5 bases stayed unmatched. The CDR3 length is 15 residues. Germline V gene sequence: CDR1 SGHVS, CDR2 FNYEAQ. CDR3 in DNA: TGTGCCAGCAGCTTAGGGACAGGGGCGGGAACTGAAGCTTTCTTT. Translated, it gives CASSLGTGAGTEAFF.

Only a few counts were recorded for this clonotype. The chain employs TRBV7-2 and TRBJ2-7, with D uncertain. Germline-derived CDR1 and CDR2 are SGHTA and FQGNSA. Trimming pared 3 bases from V and 3 bases from J, leaving 3 bases between. The CDR3 covers 11 residues. CDR3 loop: CASSFLYEQYF. DNA for the CDR3: TGTGCCAGCAGCTTTCTCTACGAGCAGTACTTC.

This sequence joins TRBV5-1 and TRBJ1-1; D is unresolved. Germline V gives CDR1 SGHRS, CDR2 YFSETQ. The CDR3 is 14 amino acids. Trimming removed 1 base at V and 1 base at J, with 8 bases between. In DNA, the CDR3 is TGCGCCAGCAGCTTGAGCCGGGCGAACACTGAAGCTTTCTTT. This sequence encodes CASSLSRANTEAFF.

The V and J genes are TRBV7-9 and TRBJ2-1, with 11 bases fitting TRBD2. The J segment lost 3 bases and the V segment lost 6 bases, leaving 4 bases of the junction unmatched. The CDR3 is 15 residues long. The germline gives CDR1 SEHNR, CDR2 FQNEAQ (reference sequence). CDR3 in DNA: TGTGCCAGCAGTCCGGGACTAGCGGACTACAATGAGCAGTTCTTC. Its protein product is CASSPGLADYNEQFF. The whole variable domain, filled in from reference TRBV7-9 and TRBJ2-1, reads DTGVSQNPRHKITKRGQNVTFRCDPISEHNRLYWYRQTLGQGPEFLTYFQNEAQLEKSRLLSDRFSAERPKGSFSTLEIQRTEQGDSAMYLCASSPGLADYNEQFFGPGTRLTVL.

The sample holds many counts of this clonotype. The rearrangement links TRBV2 to TRBJ2-7; no clear D. The V gene lost 1 base and the J gene lost 5 bases, with 6 bases spanning the gap. There are 12 residues in the CDR3. Germline lookup yields CDR1 SNHLY and CDR2 FYNNEI. The CDR3, as DNA: TGTGCCAGCAGTGAAGGTTGGGACGAGCAGTACTTC. Its translation: CASSEGWDEQYF.

This clonotype rates as medium-sized. The chain carries TRBV7-2 and TRBJ2-3; D unclear. Germline CDR1 SGHTA, CDR2 FQGNSA. V was clipped by 4 bases and J by 2 bases, with 7 bases between them. This CDR3 contains 13 residues. The CDR3 is CASSSSYTDTQYF. Written as DNA, the CDR3 is TGTGCCAGCAGCTCATCATACACAGATACGCAGTATTTT. Looking up the rest from reference TRBV7-2 and TRBJ2-3 gives the full variable domain: GAGVSQSPSNKVTEKGKDVELRCDPISGHTALYWYRQSLGQGLEFLIYFQGNSAPDKSGLPSDRFSAERTGGSVSTLTIQRTQQEDSAVYLCASSSSYTDTQYFGPGTRLTVL.

This clonotype was seen at least ten times. CDR3 protein: CASSLPGGQPQHF. The DNA of the CDR3 is TGTGCCAGCTCACTACCCGGGGGTCAGCCCCAGCATTTT. The V call is TRBV18, the J call TRBJ1-5, with a possible D match to TRBD1 (5 bases). The V end lost 4 bases, the J end lost 6 bases, and 10 bases lay between the germline ends. Germline V gene data show CDR1 as KGHSH and CDR2 as LQKENI. CDR3 size: 13 residues.

The chain employs TRBV14 and TRBJ2-5; D perhaps matches TRBD1 (6 bases). The length of the CDR3 is 15 residues. Germline CDR1 SGHDN, CDR2 FVKESK. V was pared by 4 bases and J by 7 bases, with 19 bases between. This CDR3 is CASSLRDILWTTQYF. Here the CDR3 DNA reads TGTGCCAGCAGCCTGAGGGACATCTTGTGGACGACCCAGTACTTC.